The rows below give T cell receptor beta chains drawn from one sample of a study of CD8+ T cells in alopecia areata. Measured with immunoSEQ multiplex PCR; TCRdb has only the in-frame clones, and not every one. Of roughly 130,000 clones in the sample, roughly 61% are singletons; the top ten hold 3.5% to 5%. The starting material was CD4+ T cells sorted from blood, obtained at week 0. The receptors here all came from a human donor with alopecia areata. Both conserved end residues are part of each CDR3. Each record gives: clone size, V gene, J gene, CDR3 protein. Some rows have no size entry. The others give once, few or many, or a class for an expanded clone.

>.|TRBV30|TRBJ2-3
CAWSTLQADTQYF
>.|TRBV27|TRBJ2-1
CASSSQGPYNEQFF
>.|TRBV5-5|TRBJ2-3
CASSRTTGDLSSDTQYF
>few|TRBV9|TRBJ2-7
CASSPVGSGTYEQYF
>.|TRBV9|TRBJ2-5
CASSTIGASRQETQYF
>few|TRBV10-3|TRBJ2-5
CAISEGGPHQETQYF
>once|TRBV5-1|TRBJ2-4
CASSWTEKNIQYF
>.|TRBV9|TRBJ2-3
CASSVARDRAARGTDTQYF
>few|TRBV7-2|TRBJ2-7
CASKAGGPVPEQYF
>.|TRBV9|TRBJ1-1
CASSTQAGDTEAFF
>.|TRBV5-1|TRBJ2-3
CASSLGMADTQYF
>few|TRBV19|TRBJ2-7
CASSIPRGPVYEQYF
>few|TRBV13|TRBJ1-2
CASSLWGSGYTF
>.|TRBV7-2|TRBJ2-3
CASSDPGTSGTDTQYF
>few|TRBV7-3|TRBJ2-1
CASSSSGGSYNEQFF
>.|TRBV7-9|TRBJ2-1
CASSLGSAADEQFF
>.|TRBV27|TRBJ2-7
CASATSGPYEQYF
>.|TRBV19|TRBJ1-1
CASTDRGPTEAFF
>.|TRBV18|TRBJ2-5
CASSPRQEGQETQYF
>.|TRBV6-5|TRBJ2-2
CASTGLAGAGELFF
>few|TRBV19|TRBJ2-6
CASSISTNGANVLTF
>once|TRBV5-1|TRBJ2-3
CASSLGQEGDTQYF
>.|TRBV27|TRBJ1-6
CASGTGSMRTYNSPLHF
>.|TRBV29-1|TRBJ1-1
CSAGTGNTEAFF
>.|TRBV6-5|TRBJ1-2
CASQPLTGNYGYTF
>.|TRBV4-3|TRBJ2-7
CASSQDERAGEQYF
>.|TRBV6-5|TRBJ2-7
CASSYGGRTYEQYF
>.|TRBV27|TRBJ2-7
CASSGSGTGSYEQYF
>.|TRBV2|TRBJ1-1
CASAGEWNTEAFF
>.|TRBV5-1|TRBJ1-1
CASSLDPGGSEAFF
>few|TRBV18|TRBJ1-5
CASSPNQELRPQHF
>.|TRBV15|TRBJ1-1
CATSTGGVFTEAFF
>few|TRBV7-2|TRBJ2-7
CASSFLPPYEQYF
>few|TRBV18|TRBJ1-1
CASSPPGEGTEAFF
>.|TRBV14|TRBJ2-5
CASSQAGKLETQYF
>.|TRBV7-2|TRBJ2-5
CASELGGSETQYF
>once|TRBV6-4|TRBJ1-1
CASSIDRGNTEAFF
>.|TRBV10-3|TRBJ1-3
CAISESSGNTIYF
>.|TRBV5-6|TRBJ1-2
CASSLVSYGYTF
>.|TRBV19|TRBJ1-2
CASSIGSTGELYGYTF
>few|TRBV7-2|TRBJ2-3
CASSFRATFGRGSDTQYF
>.|TRBV14|TRBJ2-5
CASSLRRSQETQYF
>.|TRBV7-3|TRBJ2-3
CASSSGLAGGTDTQYF
>.|TRBV18|TRBJ1-2
CASSSEQGNLKGYTF
>.|TRBV12-5|TRBJ2-5
CASARTAGETQYF
>.|TRBV19|TRBJ2-3
CASTRRQGLPDTQYF
>once|TRBV30|TRBJ1-1
CAWSAPTGTPNTEAFF
>few|TRBV2|TRBJ2-3
CASSDQGRDTQYF
>few|TRBV7-9|TRBJ2-1
CASSPLVEQFF
>.|TRBV7-2|TRBJ2-7
CASSSFTGEQYF
>few|TRBV6-6|TRBJ1-1
CASKWANTEAFF